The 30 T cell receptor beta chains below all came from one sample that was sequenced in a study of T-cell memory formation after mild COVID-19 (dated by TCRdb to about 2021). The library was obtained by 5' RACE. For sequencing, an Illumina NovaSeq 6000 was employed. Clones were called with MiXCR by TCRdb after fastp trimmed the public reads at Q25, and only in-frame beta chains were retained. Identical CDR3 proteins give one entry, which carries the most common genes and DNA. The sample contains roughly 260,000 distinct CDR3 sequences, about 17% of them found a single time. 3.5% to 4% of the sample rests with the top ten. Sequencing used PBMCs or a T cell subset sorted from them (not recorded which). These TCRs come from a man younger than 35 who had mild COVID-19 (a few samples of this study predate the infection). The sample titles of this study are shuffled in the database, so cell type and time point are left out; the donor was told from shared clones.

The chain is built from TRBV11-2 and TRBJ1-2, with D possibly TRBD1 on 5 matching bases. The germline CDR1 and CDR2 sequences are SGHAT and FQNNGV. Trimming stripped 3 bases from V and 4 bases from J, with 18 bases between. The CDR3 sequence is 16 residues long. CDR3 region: CASSFGWGEPSYGYTF. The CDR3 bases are TGTGCCAGCAGCTTTGGGTGGGGCGAACCCTCCTATGGCTACACCTTC.

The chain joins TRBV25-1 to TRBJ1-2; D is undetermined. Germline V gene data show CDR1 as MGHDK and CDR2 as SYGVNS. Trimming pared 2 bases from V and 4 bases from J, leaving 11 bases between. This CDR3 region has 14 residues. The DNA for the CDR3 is TGTGCCAGCAGTGAAGGGGTTGCTTTCTATGGCTACACCTTC. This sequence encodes CASSEGVAFYGYTF.

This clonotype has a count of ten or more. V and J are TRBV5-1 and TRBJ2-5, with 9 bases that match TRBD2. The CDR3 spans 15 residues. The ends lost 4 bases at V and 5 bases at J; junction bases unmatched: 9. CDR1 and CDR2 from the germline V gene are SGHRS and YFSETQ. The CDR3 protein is CASSDASGAVETQYF. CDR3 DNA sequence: TGCGCCAGCAGCGATGCTAGCGGGGCAGTGGAGACCCAGTACTTC.

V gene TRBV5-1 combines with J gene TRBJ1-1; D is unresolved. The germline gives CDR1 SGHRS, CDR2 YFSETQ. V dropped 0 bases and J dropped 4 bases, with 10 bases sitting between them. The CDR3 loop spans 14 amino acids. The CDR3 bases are TGCGCCAGCAGCTTGGAGCGGGGAGCCACTGAAGCTTTCTTT. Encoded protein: CASSLERGATEAFF.

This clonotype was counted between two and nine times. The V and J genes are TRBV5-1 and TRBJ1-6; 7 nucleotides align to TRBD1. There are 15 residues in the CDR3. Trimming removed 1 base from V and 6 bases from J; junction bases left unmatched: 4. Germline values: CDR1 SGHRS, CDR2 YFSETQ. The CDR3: CASSLRGLGNSPLHF. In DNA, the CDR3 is TGCGCCAGCAGCTTGAGGGGGCTAGGTAATTCACCCCTCCACTTT.

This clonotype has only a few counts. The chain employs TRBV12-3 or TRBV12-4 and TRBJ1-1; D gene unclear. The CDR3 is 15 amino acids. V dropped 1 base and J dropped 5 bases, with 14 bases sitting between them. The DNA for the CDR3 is TGTGCCAGCAGTTTAGGACGCGGGTTGTATACTGAAGCTTTCTTT. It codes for CASSLGRGLYTEAFF.

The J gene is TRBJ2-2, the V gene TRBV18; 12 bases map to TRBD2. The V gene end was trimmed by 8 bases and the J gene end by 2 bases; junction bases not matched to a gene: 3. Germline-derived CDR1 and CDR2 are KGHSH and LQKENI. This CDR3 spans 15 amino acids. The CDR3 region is CASPGLAGNTGELFF. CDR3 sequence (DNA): TGTGCCAGCCCCGGACTAGCGGGAAACACCGGGGAGCTGTTTTTT.

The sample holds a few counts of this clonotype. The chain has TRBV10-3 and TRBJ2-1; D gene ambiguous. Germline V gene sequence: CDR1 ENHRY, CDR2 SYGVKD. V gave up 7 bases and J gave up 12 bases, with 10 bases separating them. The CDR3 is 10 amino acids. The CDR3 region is CAITEMRQFF. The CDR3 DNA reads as TGTGCCATCACCGAGATGAGGCAGTTCTTC.

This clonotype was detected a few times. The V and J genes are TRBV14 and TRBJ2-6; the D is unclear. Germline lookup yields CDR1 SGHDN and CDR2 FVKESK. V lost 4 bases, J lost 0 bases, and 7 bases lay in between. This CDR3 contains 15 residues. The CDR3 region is CASSLSASGANVLTF. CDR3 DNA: TGTGCCAGCAGCCTTTCTGCCTCTGGGGCCAACGTCCTGACTTTC.

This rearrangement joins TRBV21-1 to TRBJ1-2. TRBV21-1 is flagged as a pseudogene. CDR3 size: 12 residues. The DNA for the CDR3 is TGTGCCAGCAGCAAAGGAGCGGAAGGCTACACCTTC. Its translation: CASSKGAEGYTF.

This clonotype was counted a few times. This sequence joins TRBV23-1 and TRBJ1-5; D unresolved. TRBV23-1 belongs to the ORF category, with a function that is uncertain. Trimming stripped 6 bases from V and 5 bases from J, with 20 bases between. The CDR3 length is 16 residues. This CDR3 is CASSLTRGEVDQPQHF. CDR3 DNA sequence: TGCGCCAGCAGCCTGACGCGCGGGGAAGTCGATCAGCCCCAGCATTTT.

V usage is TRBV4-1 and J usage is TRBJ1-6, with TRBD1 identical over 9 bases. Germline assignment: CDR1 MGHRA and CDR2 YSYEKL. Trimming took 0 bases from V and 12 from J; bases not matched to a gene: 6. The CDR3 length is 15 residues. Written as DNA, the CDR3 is TGCGCCAGCAGCCAAGAAGGGACAGGGAAACTACCCCTCCACTTT. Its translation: CASSQEGTGKLPLHF.

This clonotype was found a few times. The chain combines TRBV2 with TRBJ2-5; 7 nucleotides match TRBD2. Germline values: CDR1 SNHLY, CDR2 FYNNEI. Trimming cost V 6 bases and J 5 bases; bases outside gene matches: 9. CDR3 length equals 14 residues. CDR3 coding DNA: TGTGCCAGCAGGCCCGGGGTCGGGAGGGAGACCCAGTACTTC. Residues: CASRPGVGRETQYF.

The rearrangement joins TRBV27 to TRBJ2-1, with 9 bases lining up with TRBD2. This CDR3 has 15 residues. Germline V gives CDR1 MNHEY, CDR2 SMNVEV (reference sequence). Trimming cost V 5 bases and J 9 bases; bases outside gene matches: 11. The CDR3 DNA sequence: TGTGCCAGCAGTCCCTGGCGGGGGGGCCAGAGTGAGCAGTTCTTC. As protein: CASSPWRGGQSEQFF.

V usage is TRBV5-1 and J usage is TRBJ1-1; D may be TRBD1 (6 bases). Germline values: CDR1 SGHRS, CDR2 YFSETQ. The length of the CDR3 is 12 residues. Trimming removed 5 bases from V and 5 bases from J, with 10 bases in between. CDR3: CASSAGDTEAFF. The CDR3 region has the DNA TGCGCCAGCAGTGCAGGGGATACTGAAGCTTTCTTT.

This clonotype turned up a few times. Here the CDR3 reads CAWSVAGIDTQYF. CDR3 nucleotides: TGTGCCTGGAGTGTTGCTGGGATAGATACGCAGTATTTT. The rearrangement uses TRBV30 and TRBJ2-3, with D hard to call. V was trimmed by 0 bases and J by 5 bases, leaving 9 bases between them. The CDR3 contains 13 residues. From germline, CDR1 is GTSNPN and CDR2 SVGIG (reference sequence). Full variable domain (rest looked up from reference TRBV30 and TRBJ2-3): SQTIHQWPATLVQPVGSPLSLECTVEGTSNPNLYWYRQAAGRGLQLLFYSVGIGQISSEVPQNLSASRPQDRQFILSSKKLLLSDSGFYLCAWSVAGIDTQYFGPGTRLTVL.

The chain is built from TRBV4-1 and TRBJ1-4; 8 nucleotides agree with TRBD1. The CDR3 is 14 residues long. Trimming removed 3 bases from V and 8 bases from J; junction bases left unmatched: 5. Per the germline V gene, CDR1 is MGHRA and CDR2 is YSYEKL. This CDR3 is CASSQDRVGEKLFF. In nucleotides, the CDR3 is TGCGCCAGCAGCCAGGACAGGGTGGGGGAAAAACTGTTTTTT.

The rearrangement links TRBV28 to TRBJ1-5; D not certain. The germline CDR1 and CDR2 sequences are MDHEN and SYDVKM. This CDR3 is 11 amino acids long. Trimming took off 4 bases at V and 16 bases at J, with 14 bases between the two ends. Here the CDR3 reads CASSSTQRAHF. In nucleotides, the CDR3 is TGTGCCAGCAGTTCCACCCAGAGGGCCCATTTT.

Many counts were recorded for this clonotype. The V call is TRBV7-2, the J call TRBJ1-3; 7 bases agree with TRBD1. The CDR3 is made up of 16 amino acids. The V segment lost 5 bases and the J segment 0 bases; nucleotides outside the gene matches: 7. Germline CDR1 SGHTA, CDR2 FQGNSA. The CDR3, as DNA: TGTGCCAGCAGCCCGACAGGGCAGAGCTCTGGAAACACCATATATTTT. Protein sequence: CASSPTGQSSGNTIYF.

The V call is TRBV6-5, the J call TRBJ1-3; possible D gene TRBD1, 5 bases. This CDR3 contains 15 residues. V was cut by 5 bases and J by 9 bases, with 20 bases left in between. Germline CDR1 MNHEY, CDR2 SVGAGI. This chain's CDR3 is CASSASRRGKTTIYF. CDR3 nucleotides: TGTGCCAGCAGTGCAAGCAGAAGGGGTAAAACCACCATATATTTT.

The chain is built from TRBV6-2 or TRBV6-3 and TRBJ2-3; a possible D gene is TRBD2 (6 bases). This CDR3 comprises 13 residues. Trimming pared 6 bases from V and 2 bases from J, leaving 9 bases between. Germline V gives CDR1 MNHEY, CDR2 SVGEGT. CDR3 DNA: TGTGCCAGCAGGCGGGACGACACAGATACGCAGTATTTT. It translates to CASRRDDTDTQYF.

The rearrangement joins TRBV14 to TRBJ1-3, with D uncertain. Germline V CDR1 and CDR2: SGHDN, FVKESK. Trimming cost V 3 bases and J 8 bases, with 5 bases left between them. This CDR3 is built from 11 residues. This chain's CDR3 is CASSQFYTIYF. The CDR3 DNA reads TGTGCCAGCAGCCAGTTCTACACCATATATTTT.

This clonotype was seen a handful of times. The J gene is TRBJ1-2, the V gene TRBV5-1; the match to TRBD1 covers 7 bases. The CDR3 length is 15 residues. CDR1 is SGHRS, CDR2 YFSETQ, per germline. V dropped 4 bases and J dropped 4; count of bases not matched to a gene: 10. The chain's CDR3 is CASSTGGTVVYGYTF. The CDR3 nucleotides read TGCGCCAGCAGCACGGGGGGGACAGTCGTCTATGGCTACACCTTC. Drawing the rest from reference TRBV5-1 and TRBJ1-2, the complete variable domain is KAGVTQTPRYLIKTRGQQVTLSCSPISGHRSVSWYQQTPGQGLQFLFEYFSETQRNKGNFPGRFSGRQFSNSRSEMNVSTLELGDSALYLCASSTGGTVVYGYTFGSGTRLTVV.

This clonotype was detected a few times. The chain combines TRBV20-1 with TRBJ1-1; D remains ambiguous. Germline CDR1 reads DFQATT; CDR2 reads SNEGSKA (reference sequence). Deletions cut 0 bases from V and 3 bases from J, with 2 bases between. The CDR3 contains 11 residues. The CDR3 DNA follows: TGCAGTGCTAGAGATTACACTGAAGCTTTCTTT. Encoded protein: CSARDYTEAFF.

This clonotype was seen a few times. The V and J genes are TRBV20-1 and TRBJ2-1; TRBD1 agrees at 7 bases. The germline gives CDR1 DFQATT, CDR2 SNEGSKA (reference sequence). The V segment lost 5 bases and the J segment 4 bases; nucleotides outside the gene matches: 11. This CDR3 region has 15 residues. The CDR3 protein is CSAPKPGQLYNEQFF. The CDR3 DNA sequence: TGCAGTGCTCCTAAACCGGGACAGCTTTACAATGAGCAGTTCTTC.

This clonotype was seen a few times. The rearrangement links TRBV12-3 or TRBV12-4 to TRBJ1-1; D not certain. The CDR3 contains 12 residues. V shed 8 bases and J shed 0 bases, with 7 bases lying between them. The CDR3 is CASCGMNTEAFF. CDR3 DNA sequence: TGTGCCAGCTGTGGGATGAACACTGAAGCTTTCTTT.

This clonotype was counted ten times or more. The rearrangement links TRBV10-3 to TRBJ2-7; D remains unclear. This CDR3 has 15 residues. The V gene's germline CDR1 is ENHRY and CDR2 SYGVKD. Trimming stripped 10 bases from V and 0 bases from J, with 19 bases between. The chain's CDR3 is CASSLGPRSSYEQYV. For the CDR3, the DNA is TGTGCCAGCTCGCTCGGACCCAGGAGCTCCTACGAGCAGTACGTC.

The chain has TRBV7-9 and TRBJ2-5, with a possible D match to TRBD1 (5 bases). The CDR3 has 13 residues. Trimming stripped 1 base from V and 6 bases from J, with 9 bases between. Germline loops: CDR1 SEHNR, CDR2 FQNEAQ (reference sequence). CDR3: CASSLGGPQTQYF. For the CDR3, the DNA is TGTGCCAGCAGCTTAGGGGGCCCGCAGACCCAGTACTTC.

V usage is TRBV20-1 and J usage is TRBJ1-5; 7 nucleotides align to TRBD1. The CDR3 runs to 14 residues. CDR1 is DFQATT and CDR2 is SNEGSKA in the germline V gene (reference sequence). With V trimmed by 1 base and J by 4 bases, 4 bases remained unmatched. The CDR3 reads CSARVTGLNQPQHF. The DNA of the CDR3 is TGCAGTGCTAGAGTGACAGGGTTGAATCAGCCCCAGCATTTT.

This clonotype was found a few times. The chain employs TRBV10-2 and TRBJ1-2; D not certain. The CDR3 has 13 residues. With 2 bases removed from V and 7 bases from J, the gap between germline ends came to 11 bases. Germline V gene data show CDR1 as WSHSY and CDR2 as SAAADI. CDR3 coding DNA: TGCGCCAGCAGTGAGAGCGGCGGGGTTGGCTACACCTTC. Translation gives CASSESGGVGYTF.